Following are 7 T cell receptor beta chains from one sample sequenced in a study of T cells in Graves' hyperthyroidism and ophthalmopathy. RNA transcripts were the template for amplifying TCR beta CDR3 regions. HTBI primers were the set used in a first-round RT-PCR of the TCR CDR3. Each CDR3 protein is one row after TCRdb ran MiXCR on the multiplex PCR reads. Here the sample spans more than 300,000 distinct CDR3 sequences, approximately 14% being singletons. Source material: blood. The source is a woman aged 30 to 39 with Graves' ophthalmopathy.

This clonotype was counted many times. J is TRBJ2-3 and V is TRBV7-3; the match to TRBD2 covers 11 bases. Losses at the gene ends were 5 bases for V and 1 base for J; bases not matched to a gene: 5. The germline gives CDR1 SGHTA, CDR2 FQGTGA. The CDR3 sequence is 16 residues long. DNA of the CDR3: TGTGCCAGCAGCCCCACTAGCGGGGGACGCACAGATACGCAGTATTTT. It yields the protein CASSPTSGGRTDTQYF.

This clonotype showed up just a few times. This sequence joins TRBV12-5 and TRBJ2-3; D gene unclear. The CDR3 is 11 amino acids. Deletions cut 3 bases from V and 9 bases from J, with 7 bases between. Looked up from germline, CDR1 is LGHNT and CDR2 is FRNRAP. The chain's CDR3 is CASGFGSTQYF. CDR3 DNA: TGTGCTAGTGGTTTTGGGTCGACGCAGTATTTT.

The V call is TRBV14, the J call TRBJ1-6; 9 nucleotides agree with TRBD1. V lost 4 bases, J lost 3 bases, and 13 bases stayed unmatched. This CDR3 is 19 amino acids long. From germline, CDR1 is SGHDN and CDR2 FVKESK. CDR3 amino acids: CASSPLFPDRGDYNSPLHF. The CDR3 nucleotides are TGTGCCAGCAGCCCGCTCTTCCCGGACAGGGGAGACTATAATTCACCCCTCCACTTT. The entire variable domain, with the rest obtained from reference TRBV14 and TRBJ1-6, is as follows: EAGVTQFPSHSVIEKGQTVTLRCDPISGHDNLYWYRRVMGKEIKFLLHFVKESKQDESGMPNNRFLAERTGGTYSTLKVQPAELEDSGVYFCASSPLFPDRGDYNSPLHFGNGTRLTVT.

The V and J genes are TRBV12-3 or TRBV12-4 and TRBJ1-3, with D possibly matching TRBD1 (6 bases). Trimming left V 7 bases short and J 4 bases short, with 17 bases between. CDR3 size: 15 residues. The CDR3 spells CASTQNGGGGNTIYF. The CDR3 nucleotides are TGTGCCAGCACCCAGAACGGGGGCGGCGGAAACACCATATATTTT.

This clonotype was observed many times. J is TRBJ2-1 and V is TRBV20-1; no reliable D call. Germline CDR1 reads DFQATT; CDR2 reads SNEGSKA (reference sequence). Between the trimmed V and J ends, which lost 3 bases and 4 bases, there was a span of 10 bases. The CDR3 runs to 13 residues. The CDR3 loop reads CSARTPLYNEQFF. CDR3 DNA sequence: TGCAGTGCTAGGACCCCCCTATACAATGAGCAGTTCTTC.

This clonotype was picked up many times. The chain carries TRBV19 and TRBJ1-1; D is unresolved. V lost 3 bases, J lost 10 bases, and 12 bases lay in between. CDR3 length: 12 residues. Germline CDR1 and CDR2: LNHDA and SQIVND (reference sequence). The chain's CDR3 is CASSISAGRAFF. The CDR3 nucleotides read TGTGCCAGTAGTATCTCTGCCGGGAGAGCTTTCTTT.

The V call is TRBV20-1, the J call TRBJ1-6; a weak D match, TRBD1 (5 bases). The CDR3 length is 15 residues. Germline values: CDR1 DFQATT, CDR2 SNEGSKA (reference sequence). V lost 5 bases, J lost 9 bases, and 20 bases lay in between. In nucleotides, the CDR3 is TGCAGTGCTTCCAGAGGAGGGGTCCGAGGTTCACCCCTCCACTTT. Protein: CSASRGGVRGSPLHF.